This passage covers 10 T cell receptor beta chains from one sample sequenced in a study of cytomegalovirus exposure and HLA in healthy donors. Primers: 60 Vbeta forward and 13 Jbeta reverse. Profiling relied on immunoSEQ multiplex PCR, and the TCRdb table lists in-frame clones only, not all of them. The data hold roughly 97,000 clones, with 76% observed a single time. Sample: PBMCs. The receptor set was obtained from a woman aged 18-35 years in good health and CMV-seropositive.

The chain is built from TRBV27 and TRBJ2-7; 7 nucleotides align to TRBD1. The CDR3 consists of 14 residues. CDR1 is MNHEY, CDR2 SMNVEV, per germline (reference sequence). Trimming took 5 bases from V and 2 from J; bases not matched to a gene: 6. The CDR3 DNA reads as TGTGCCAGCAGTAGGACAGGCGCTACCTACGAGCAGTACTTC. Its protein product is CASSRTGATYEQYF.

The chain links TRBV27 to TRBJ2-7, with 13 bases lining up with TRBD2. Germline lookup yields CDR1 MNHEY and CDR2 SMNVEV (reference sequence). Trimming at V came to 5 bases and at J to 4 bases, leaving 8 bases not matched to a gene. The CDR3 consists of 16 residues. CDR3 sequence reads: CASSPTRTSGSYEQYF. The CDR3 DNA sequence: TGTGCCAGCAGTCCCACCCGGACTAGCGGGAGTTACGAGCAGTACTTC.

The chain recombines TRBV28 with TRBJ1-2; weak D call: TRBD1 (6 bases). The germline gives CDR1 MDHEN, CDR2 SYDVKM. V was shortened by 5 bases and J by 2 bases, with 9 bases between the two germline ends. The CDR3 loop spans 13 amino acids. The CDR3 reads CASSPGQNYGYTF. CDR3 nucleotides: TGTGCCAGCAGTCCGGGACAAAACTATGGCTACACCTTC.

V and J are TRBV30 and TRBJ1-2; perhaps TRBD1 as D (6 bases). The CDR3 is made up of 13 amino acids. V lost 1 base, J lost 4 bases, and 10 bases lay in between. Germline CDR1 reads GTSNPN; CDR2 reads SVGIG (reference sequence). CDR3 sequence: CAWSDGTSYGYTF. The CDR3 DNA follows: TGTGCCTGGAGTGACGGGACATCCTATGGCTACACCTTC. The full variable domain, completed using reference TRBV30 and TRBJ1-2, is SQTIHQWPATLVQPVGSPLSLECTVEGTSNPNLYWYRQAAGRGLQLLFYSVGIGQISSEVPQNLSASRPQDRQFILSSKKLLLSDSGFYLCAWSDGTSYGYTFGSGTRLTVV.

The chain joins TRBV30 to TRBJ1-3; 7 bases agree with TRBD1. The CDR3 has 13 residues. Germline trimming cut 8 bases from V and 4 bases from J; bases unmatched to any gene: 8. Germline V gives CDR1 GTSNPN, CDR2 SVGIG (reference sequence). CDR3 bases: TGTGCCGGAGACAGGGTGGGGGGAAACACCATATATTTT. Protein product: CAGDRVGGNTIYF.

The chain couples TRBV30 to TRBJ1-5; 9 nucleotides align to TRBD1. V was pared by 4 bases and J by 5 bases, with 6 bases of the junction left unmatched. Germline assignment: CDR1 GTSNPN and CDR2 SVGIG (reference sequence). This CDR3 is built from 14 residues. The CDR3: CAWTDRGIDQPQHF. CDR3 bases: TGTGCCTGGACAGACAGGGGGATCGATCAGCCCCAGCATTTT. Using reference TRBV30 and TRBJ1-5 for the parts outside the CDR3, the full variable domain is SQTIHQWPATLVQPVGSPLSLECTVEGTSNPNLYWYRQAAGRGLQLLFYSVGIGQISSEVPQNLSASRPQDRQFILSSKKLLLSDSGFYLCAWTDRGIDQPQHFGDGTRLSIL.

As regards this clone: Different DNA sequences within this sample yield the same CDR3. The chain couples TRBV28 to TRBJ1-2, with a tentative D call TRBD1 (6 bases). V lost 5 bases and J lost 1, with 14 bases in between. Germline assignment: CDR1 MDHEN and CDR2 SYDVKM. The CDR3 covers 15 residues. The CDR3 region has the DNA TGTGCCAGCAGTCCCCAGGGGCCGCGTAACTATGGCTACACCTTC. It specifies CASSPQGPRNYGYTF.

CDR3 residues: CASSIDGQGAPYSNQPQHF. CDR3 DNA sequence: TGTGCCAGTAGTATAGACGGACAGGGGGCTCCCTATAGCAATCAGCCCCAGCATTTT. The rearrangement links TRBV19 to TRBJ1-5; TRBD1 matches at 11 bases. Germline assignment: CDR1 LNHDA and CDR2 SQIVND (reference sequence). CDR3 length: 19 amino acids. J gave up 0 bases and V 0 bases, and 7 bases lay outside the gene matches.

The genes are TRBV29-1 and TRBJ2-3; TRBD2 aligns across 12 bases. Germline V gene sequence: CDR1 SQVTM, CDR2 ANQGSEA. The CDR3 is made up of 20 amino acids. The V gene end was trimmed by 5 bases and the J gene end by 3 bases; junction bases not matched to a gene: 21. CDR3: CSVTLLAGGPGSGLTDTQYF. The CDR3 DNA sequence: TGCAGCGTTACGCTTCTAGCGGGAGGGCCGGGAAGTGGATTGACAGATACGCAGTATTTT.

The rearrangement joins TRBV5-4 to TRBJ2-7; D gene unclear. This CDR3 region has 11 residues. V gave up 1 base and J gave up 7 bases, with 6 bases separating them. The V gene's germline CDR1 is SGHNT and CDR2 YYREEE (reference sequence). In DNA, the CDR3 is TGTGCCAGCAGCTTGCTTAGTGAGCAGTACTTC. This translates into CASSLLSEQYF.